This is a list of T cell receptor beta chains from one sample in a study of T cell repertoires in cytomegalovirus infection. TCRdb analysed the reads with MiXCR anew, one entry per CDR3 protein. The data contain roughly 160,000 distinct CDR3 sequences, roughly 22% of them singletons. For these receptors, no antigen is known. The starting material was CD8+ T cells from cultured PBMCs, obtained from culture after CMV antigen stimulation. Receptor source: a human donor in good health (CMV status not recorded). Some clones in this sample may be carry-over from other donors' samples. The CDR3 runs from the conserved cysteine through the conserved F or W. The D gene is left open where the match is weak. Only some rows state a clone size, as once, few, many or a class for expanded clones.

>TRBJ1-1|TRBV7-2|NA|NA
TGTGCCAGCAGCTCCACCCAGAGTGGACAAGGGTTTGGCGCTTTCTTT
CASSSTQSGQGFGAFF
>TRBJ2-5|TRBV28|NA|NA
TGTGCCAGCAGTGTACTAGTAGGGGCCCAGGAGACCCAGTACTTC
CASSVLVGAQETQYF
>TRBJ1-1|TRBV4-1|TRBD1|NA
TGCGCCAGCAGCCCGCGACAGGGGGCATTGAACACTGAAGCTTTCTTT
CASSPRQGALNTEAFF
>TRBJ1-1|TRBV28|NA|NA
TGTGCCAGCAGTTTATCTTACAGGCAGAACACTGAAGCTTTCTTT
CASSLSYRQNTEAFF
>TRBJ1-2|TRBV12-3/TRBV12-4|NA|NA
TGTGCCAGCAGTTTACAGTCCTATGGCTACACCTTC
CASSLQSYGYTF
>TRBJ1-5|TRBV6-2/TRBV6-3|NA|NA
TGTGCCAGCAGTTACGATGCTAATCAGCCCCAGCATTTT
CASSYDANQPQHF
>TRBJ2-7|TRBV7-6|NA|NA
TGTGCCAGCAGCTTAGTAGATTACGAGCAGTACTTC
CASSLVDYEQYF
>TRBJ1-1|TRBV7-9|NA|NA
TGTGCCAGCAGCACCCTCGGACAGAAGTCGAACACTGAAGCTTTCTTT
CASSTLGQKSNTEAFF
>TRBJ2-1|TRBV7-8|NA|few
TGTGCCAGCAGCTTAGACGAATACAATGAGCAGTTCTTC
CASSLDEYNEQFF
>TRBJ2-7|TRBV12-3/TRBV12-4|NA|NA
TGTGCCAGCAGGGCGGTGGGCTACGAGCAGTACTTC
CASRAVGYEQYF
>TRBJ2-3|TRBV9|TRBD2|few
TGTGCCAGCAGCACCCGACTAGCGGGGGGCCCCAGCACAGATACGCAGTATTTT
CASSTRLAGGPSTDTQYF
>TRBJ1-2|TRBV12-3/TRBV12-4|TRBD1|NA
TGTGCCAGCACCCTTGAAACAGGGGGTTTCCCCGGGGGCTACACCTTC
CASTLETGGFPGGYTF
>TRBJ1-1|TRBV2|NA|few
TGTGCCAGCAGTGAAGTGGTGAACACTGAAGCTTTCTTT
CASSEVVNTEAFF
>TRBJ2-2|TRBV27|NA|few
TGTGCCAGCAGTTTATTGGGCGGTGGTAACACCGGGGAGCTGTTTTTT
CASSLLGGGNTGELFF
>TRBJ1-4|TRBV7-2|NA|NA
TGTGCCAGCAGCTTAGGGGCTGCAACTAATGAAAAACTGTTTTTT
CASSLGAATNEKLFF
>TRBJ2-7|TRBV6-2/TRBV6-3|NA|NA
TGTGCCAGCAGCCCCGCCCGGAGGTCGAGCAACTACGAGCAGTACTTC
CASSPARRSSNYEQYF
>TRBJ2-2|TRBV11-2|NA|NA
TGTGCCAGCAGCGTCCACACCGGGGAGCTGTTTTTT
CASSVHTGELFF
>TRBJ2-7|TRBV7-2|NA|once
TGTGCCAGCAGCTTGGGCTATTACGAGCAGTACTTC
CASSLGYYEQYF
>TRBJ2-7|TRBV6-6|TRBD1|few
TGTGCCAGCAGTAGGACAGGGAGCGGCGAGCAGTACTTC
CASSRTGSGEQYF
>TRBJ2-6|TRBV24-1|NA|NA
TGTGCCACCAGTGATTTGCCAGGAGTCTCTGGGGCCAACGTCCTGACTTTC
CATSDLPGVSGANVLTF
>TRBJ1-2|TRBV6-5|NA|NA
TGTGCCAGCAGTTACTCTCGGCAAACAGGGTTCCGAGATGAAGGCTACACCTTC
CASSYSRQTGFRDEGYTF
>TRBJ1-1|TRBV6-1|NA|many
TGTGCCAGCGGTATAGGGTCGGGCACTGAAGCTTTCTTT
CASGIGSGTEAFF
>TRBJ1-1|TRBV4-2|NA|few
TGTGCCAGCAGCCAAGCTGGGACTGAAGCCTTCTTT
CASSQAGTEAFF
>TRBJ2-1|TRBV7-2|NA|few
TGTGCCAGCAGCTTAAACGAGGGTTGGGGCGATGAGCAGTTCTTC
CASSLNEGWGDEQFF
>TRBJ2-5|TRBV4-1|NA|few
TGCGCCAGCAGTCAGGGGGGGGAAGAGACCCAGTACTTC
CASSQGGEETQYF
>TRBJ1-5|TRBV6-1|NA|few
TGTGCCAGCAGTGAACTCTCCGGTCAGCCCCAGCATTTT
CASSELSGQPQHF
>TRBJ2-7|TRBV11-2|TRBD1|few
TGTGCCAGCAGCTTAGGATGGTCTGTTGGGGGACAGGGTCCCTACGAGCAGTACTTC
CASSLGWSVGGQGPYEQYF
>TRBJ1-6|TRBV7-6|NA|NA
TGTGCCAGCAGCCCCAAGAGCTGGCAATCCGTGGGGAATTCACCCCTCCACTTT
CASSPKSWQSVGNSPLHF
>TRBJ2-2|TRBV7-9|NA|NA
TGTGCCAGCAGCTTAGGAGGCCCAAACACCGGGGAGCTGTTTTTT
CASSLGGPNTGELFF
>TRBJ1-2|TRBV7-9|NA|NA
TGTGCCAGCAGAGAAGGCCCAGGGTTGTCCTATGGCTACACCTTC
CASREGPGLSYGYTF
>TRBJ2-3|TRBV7-2|TRBD2|few
TGTGCCAGCAGCACACTAGCGGGGGGAACCACAGATACGCAGTATTTT
CASSTLAGGTTDTQYF
>TRBJ1-5|TRBV28|NA|few
TGTGCCAGCACTCCCCTACGAGAGGGAAGGAATCAGCCCCAGCATTTT
CASTPLREGRNQPQHF
>TRBJ1-5|TRBV6-1|NA|many
TGTGCCAGCAGTGACAGGGGCCCCCCTCCGTCCCAGCATTTT
CASSDRGPPPSQHF
>TRBJ1-6|TRBV6-1|NA|NA
TGTGCCAGCAGTGAACCCTGGGACACCGGAGATTCACCCCTCCACTTT
CASSEPWDTGDSPLHF
>TRBJ2-1|TRBV4-3|TRBD2|NA
TGCGCCAGCAGCCAAGGATGGGGGAGGGCCTACAATGAGCAGTTCTTC
CASSQGWGRAYNEQFF
>TRBJ2-1|TRBV27|TRBD2|few
TGTGCCAGCAGTCGGGCTAGCGGGGGGTTAGATCGTCGGTTCTTC
CASSRASGGLDRRFF
>TRBJ2-7|TRBV27|TRBD1|few
TGTGCCAGCAGTTTATCGGGACAGATCTACGAGCAGTACTTC
CASSLSGQIYEQYF
>TRBJ1-4|TRBV6-2/TRBV6-3|NA|few
TGTGCCAGCAGTTACAGCGAACAGGAGGCAACTAATGAAAAACTGTTTTTT
CASSYSEQEATNEKLFF
>TRBJ2-7|TRBV6-2/TRBV6-3|NA|few
TGTGCCAGCAGGCTTGGGGGGTCGGACGAGCAGTACTTC
CASRLGGSDEQYF
>TRBJ2-7|TRBV27|NA|NA
TGTGCCAGCAGTCCCTGGACAGCCGCAGAGCAGTACTTC
CASSPWTAAEQYF
>TRBJ1-1|TRBV7-2|TRBD1|NA
TGTGCCAGCAGCTTATTGGGGACCGGGACAGGAGAGTTGAACACTGAAGCTTTCTTT
CASSLLGTGTGELNTEAFF
>TRBJ2-3|TRBV20-1|TRBD1|NA
TGCAGTGCTCTGGGACAGCCAGATACGCAGTATTTT
CSALGQPDTQYF
>TRBJ1-5|TRBV7-8|NA|few
TGTGCCAGCAGCTCCAACTCCGATCAGCCCCAGCATTTT
CASSSNSDQPQHF
>TRBJ1-2|TRBV12-3/TRBV12-4|NA|NA
TGTGCCAGCAGTTTCTTAATCCAGACTAACTATGGCTACACCTTC
CASSFLIQTNYGYTF
>TRBJ2-2|TRBV6-1|NA|many
TGTGCCAGCAGTGAATCCGGGGAGTCCGGGGAGCTGTTTTTT
CASSESGESGELFF
>TRBJ2-5|TRBV6-5|NA|NA
TGTGCCAGCAGTTACTCGGAGGGGTTGGAGACCCAGTACTTC
CASSYSEGLETQYF
>TRBJ1-5|TRBV7-6|NA|NA
TGTGCCAGCAGCTTGTTCAAACGGGGGACACTTTTTAGCAATCAGCCCCAGCATTTT
CASSLFKRGTLFSNQPQHF
>TRBJ1-1|TRBV7-2|NA|few
TGTGCCAGCAGCTTAGAAGATTACCCCCGGATAAGCACTGAAGCTTTCTTT
CASSLEDYPRISTEAFF
>TRBJ2-1|TRBV11-2|TRBD1|many
TGTGCCAGCCTGAGACCGGGACAGGGGGCAGGTGAGCAGTTCTTC
CASLRPGQGAGEQFF
>TRBJ1-5|TRBV6-1|NA|NA
TGTGCCAGCATCCTGGACTTCAATAGCAATCAGCCCCAGCATTTT
CASILDFNSNQPQHF
>TRBJ2-1|TRBV7-8|TRBD2|few
TGTGCCAGCAGCTCCTCTGGCGGGGGATACTCCTACAATGAGCAGTTCTTC
CASSSSGGGYSYNEQFF
>TRBJ1-5|TRBV6-5|NA|NA
TGTGCCAGCAGCCTGGGAGGGACACGGAGACAGCCCCAGCATTTT
CASSLGGTRRQPQHF
>TRBJ2-2|TRBV3-1|NA|NA
TGTGCCAGCAGCCAAGAAATTGCCGGGGAGCTGTTTTTT
CASSQEIAGELFF
>TRBJ1-5|TRBV7-9|NA|NA
TGTGCCAGCAGCTTCAGCCAGGGTAATCAGCCCCAGCATTTT
CASSFSQGNQPQHF
>TRBJ1-2|TRBV4-1|TRBD1|few
TGCGCCAGCAGCCCGGGACAGGCGACGTTAGCTAACTATGGCTACACCTTC
CASSPGQATLANYGYTF
>TRBJ1-5|TRBV7-8|TRBD1|NA
TGTGCCAGCAGCTTGTCAGGGGGACCCTATAGCAATCAGCCCCAGCATTTT
CASSLSGGPYSNQPQHF
>TRBJ2-1|TRBV7-9|NA|few
TGTGCCAGCAGCAGTGACGGGTACAATGAGCAGTTCTTC
CASSSDGYNEQFF
>TRBJ1-6|TRBV7-2|NA|few
TGTGCCAGCAGCGAATGGAGATCACCCCTCCACTTT
CASSEWRSPLHF
>TRBJ1-2|TRBV7-9|NA|NA
TGTGCCAGCAGCTTACCCCCGAGACAGTACGAAAGCTATGGCTACACCTTC
CASSLPPRQYESYGYTF
>TRBJ1-1|TRBV27|NA|few
TGTGCCAGCAGTTTTGCAGGGAACACTGAAGCTTTCTTT
CASSFAGNTEAFF